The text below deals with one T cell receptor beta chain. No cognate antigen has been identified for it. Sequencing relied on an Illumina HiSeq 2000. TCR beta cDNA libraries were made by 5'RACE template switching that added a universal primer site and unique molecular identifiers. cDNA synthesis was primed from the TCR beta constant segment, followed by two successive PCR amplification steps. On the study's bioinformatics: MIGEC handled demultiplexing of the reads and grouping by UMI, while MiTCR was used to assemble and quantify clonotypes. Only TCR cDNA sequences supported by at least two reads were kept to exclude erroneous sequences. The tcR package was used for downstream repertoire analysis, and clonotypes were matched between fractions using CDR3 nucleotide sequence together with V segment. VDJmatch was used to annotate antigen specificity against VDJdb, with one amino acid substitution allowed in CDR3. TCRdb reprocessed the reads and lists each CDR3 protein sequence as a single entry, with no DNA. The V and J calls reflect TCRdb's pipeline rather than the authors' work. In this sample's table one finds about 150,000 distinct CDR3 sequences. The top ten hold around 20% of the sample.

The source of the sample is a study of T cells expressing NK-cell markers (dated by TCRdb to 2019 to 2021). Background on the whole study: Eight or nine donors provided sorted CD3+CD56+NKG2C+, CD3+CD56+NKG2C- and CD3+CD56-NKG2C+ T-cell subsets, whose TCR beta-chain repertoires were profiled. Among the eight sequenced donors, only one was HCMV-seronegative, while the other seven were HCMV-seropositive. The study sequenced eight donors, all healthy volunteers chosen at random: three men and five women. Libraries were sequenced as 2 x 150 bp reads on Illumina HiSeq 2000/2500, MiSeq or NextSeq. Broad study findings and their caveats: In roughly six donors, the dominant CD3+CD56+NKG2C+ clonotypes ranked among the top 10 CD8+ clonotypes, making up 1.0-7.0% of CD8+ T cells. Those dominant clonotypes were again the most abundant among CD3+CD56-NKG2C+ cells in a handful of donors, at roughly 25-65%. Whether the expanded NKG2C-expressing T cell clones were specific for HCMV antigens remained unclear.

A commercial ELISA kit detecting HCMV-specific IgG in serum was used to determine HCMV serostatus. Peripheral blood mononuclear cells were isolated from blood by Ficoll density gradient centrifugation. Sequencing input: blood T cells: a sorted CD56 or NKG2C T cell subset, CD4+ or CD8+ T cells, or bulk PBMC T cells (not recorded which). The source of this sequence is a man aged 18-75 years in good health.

The CDR3 sequence is CASSVGTDSYEQYF. The rearranged chain carries TRBV9 and TRBJ2-7; checking the TCRdb D call of TRBD1 is not possible without DNA. From a lookup of the germline V gene, CDR1 and CDR2 are SGDLS and YYNGEE. From the cysteine through the phenylalanine, the CDR3 covers 14 amino acids. No DNA was logged.